This TCR beta chain was found in a study of shared clonotypes between healthy human individuals. Unsorted PBMCs provided DNA that was sequenced on ten immunoSEQ deep assay plates. Original processing notes: Filtering of immunoSEQ junctional sequences could not match full-length read filtering. The protocol was immunoSEQ multiplex PCR, while the TCRdb copy is restricted to in-frame clones and leaves out a portion. D and trimming come from the DNA, and the V and J calls and clone size come from that table. Of about 560,000 clones in the sample, roughly 79% were seen once. Germline CDR1 SQVTM, CDR2 ANQGSEA. V was pared by 2 bases and J by 4 bases, with 5 bases between. The CDR3 consists of 11 residues.

The chain is built from TRBV29-1 and TRBJ1-2; D ambiguous. Specimen: PBMCs. This clonotype was obtained from a woman aged 40 to 49 in good health. Some clones in this sample may be carry-over from other donors' samples. DNA for the CDR3: TGCAGCGTTGAATCAGCCTATGGCTACACCTTC. Its protein is CSVESAYGYTF.